In this sample, the clone carrying this T cell receptor beta chain turned up a few times. The CDR3 totals 15 residues. CDR1 is SGHNT and CDR2 is YYREEE in the germline V gene (reference sequence). V shed 0 bases and J shed 2 bases, with 11 bases lying between them. This entry belongs to a study of cytomegalovirus exposure and HLA in healthy donors. PCR involved 60 Vbeta and 13 Jbeta primers. The protocol was immunoSEQ multiplex PCR, while the TCRdb copy is restricted to in-frame clones and leaves out a portion. The sample lists just over 150,000 clones, under 80% occurring once. This sequence originates from a woman under 40 in good health and CMV-seronegative. The sequencing input was PBMCs. The chain has TRBV5-4 and TRBJ1-1; no clear D. The CDR3 sequence is CASSLAKKPNTEAFF. CDR3 DNA sequence: TGTGCCAGCAGCTTGGCGAAGAAGCCAAACACTGAAGCTTTCTTT.